In this sample, the clone carrying this TCR beta chain turned up many times. Its specificity is not known. TCRdb re-derived calls from the reads in MiXCR, one entry per CDR3 protein. The data hold 200,000 to 300,000 distinct CDR3 sequences, with roughly 9% observed a single time. This record belongs to a study of T cell repertoires in cytomegalovirus infection. In the study overall: Indications of both CMV infection and matching HLA type were provided by public TCR beta signatures.

CDR3 size: 15 residues. V gave up 6 bases and J gave up 4 bases; unmatched junction bases: 10. The germline CDR1 and CDR2 sequences are DFQATT and SNEGSKA (reference sequence). Overall study findings and caveats: CMV-specific HLA-C-restricted TCR beta clonotypes dominated the ex vivo response.

The sample was PBMCs. This receptor was obtained from a human donor in good health (CMV status not recorded). Some clones in this sample may be carry-over from other donors' samples. The rearrangement links TRBV20-1 to TRBJ2-3; 10 nucleotides match TRBD2. Here the CDR3 reads CSAASLAGDPDTQYF. In nucleotides, the CDR3 is TGCAGTGCCGCCTCCCTAGCGGGAGACCCAGATACGCAGTATTTT.